This TCR beta chain was sequenced during a study of T-cell reconstitution after alpha-beta-depleted transplantation in children. General study findings and limits: Expanded graft clones, several hundred of them, were reportedly the source of alpha-beta T cells about two months after transplant. Most T-cell counts and diversity one year after the transplant came from T cells that were newly produced.

TCRbeta library preparation incorporated unique molecular identifiers. TCRdb used MiXCR to reprocess the PCR reads, holding one entry per CDR3 protein. Among around 300,000 distinct CDR3 sequences listed, around a tenth were seen once. This clonotype has ten or more counts. The antigen is undetermined. The CDR3 covers 11 residues. Trimming stripped 0 bases from V and 6 bases from J, with 4 bases between. From germline, CDR1 is SGHTS and CDR2 YDEGEE. This receptor was obtained from a boy less than two years old with acute myeloid leukemia, due to receive a stem cell transplant. The material sequenced was PBMCs, taken before TCRalphabeta/CD19-depleted stem cell transplant. The chain employs TRBV5-8 and TRBJ2-7; D is ambiguous. CDR3 in amino acids: CASSLEGEQYF. The CDR3 DNA is TGTGCCAGCAGCTTGGAGGGCGAGCAGTACTTC.